This TCR beta chain appears in the sequencing data of a study of control samples from healthy donors and cancer patients. The ends were cut back, 6 bases at V and 12 bases at J, with 17 bases in the middle. There are 12 residues in the CDR3. CDR1 is MNHEY and CDR2 is SMNVEV in the germline V gene (reference sequence). Produced via immunoSEQ multiplex PCR; TCRdb's table is partial and in-frame only. This sample has 170,000 or so clones, with about 91% found just once. This chain uses TRBV27 with TRBJ1-1; D is unclear. This sequence was found in a woman between 40 and 55 years old in good health. The sample taken for sequencing was blood. CDR3 DNA sequence: TGTGCCAGCAGACGTGGGGTGAGCGCGACTTTCTTT. Its protein product is CASRRGVSATFF.